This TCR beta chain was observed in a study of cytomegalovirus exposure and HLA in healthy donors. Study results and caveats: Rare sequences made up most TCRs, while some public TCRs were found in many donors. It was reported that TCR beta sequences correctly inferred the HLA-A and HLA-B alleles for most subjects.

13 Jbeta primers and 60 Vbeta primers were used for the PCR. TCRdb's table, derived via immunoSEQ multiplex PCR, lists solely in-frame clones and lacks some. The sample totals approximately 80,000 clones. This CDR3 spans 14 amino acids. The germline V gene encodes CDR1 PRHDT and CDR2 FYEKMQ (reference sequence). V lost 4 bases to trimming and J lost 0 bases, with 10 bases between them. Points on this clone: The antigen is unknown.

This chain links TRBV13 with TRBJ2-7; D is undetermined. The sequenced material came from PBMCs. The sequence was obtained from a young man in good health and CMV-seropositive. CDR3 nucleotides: TGTGCCAGCAGCTCAGCGAGAGGCTCCTACGAGCAGTACTTC. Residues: CASSSARGSYEQYF.